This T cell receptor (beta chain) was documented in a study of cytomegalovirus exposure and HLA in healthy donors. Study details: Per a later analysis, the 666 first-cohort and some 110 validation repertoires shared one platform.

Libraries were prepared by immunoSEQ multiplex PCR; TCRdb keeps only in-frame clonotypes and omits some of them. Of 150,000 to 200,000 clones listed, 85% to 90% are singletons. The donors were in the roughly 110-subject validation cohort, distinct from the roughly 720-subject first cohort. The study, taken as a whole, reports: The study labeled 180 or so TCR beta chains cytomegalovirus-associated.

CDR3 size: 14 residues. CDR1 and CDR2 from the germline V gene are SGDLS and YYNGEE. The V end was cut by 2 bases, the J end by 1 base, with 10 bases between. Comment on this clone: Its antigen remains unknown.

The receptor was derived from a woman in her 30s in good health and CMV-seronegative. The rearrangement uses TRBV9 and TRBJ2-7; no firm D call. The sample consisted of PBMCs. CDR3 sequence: CASSVRASSYEQYF. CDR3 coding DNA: TGTGCCAGCAGCGTTAGGGCTAGTTCCTACGAGCAGTACTTC.